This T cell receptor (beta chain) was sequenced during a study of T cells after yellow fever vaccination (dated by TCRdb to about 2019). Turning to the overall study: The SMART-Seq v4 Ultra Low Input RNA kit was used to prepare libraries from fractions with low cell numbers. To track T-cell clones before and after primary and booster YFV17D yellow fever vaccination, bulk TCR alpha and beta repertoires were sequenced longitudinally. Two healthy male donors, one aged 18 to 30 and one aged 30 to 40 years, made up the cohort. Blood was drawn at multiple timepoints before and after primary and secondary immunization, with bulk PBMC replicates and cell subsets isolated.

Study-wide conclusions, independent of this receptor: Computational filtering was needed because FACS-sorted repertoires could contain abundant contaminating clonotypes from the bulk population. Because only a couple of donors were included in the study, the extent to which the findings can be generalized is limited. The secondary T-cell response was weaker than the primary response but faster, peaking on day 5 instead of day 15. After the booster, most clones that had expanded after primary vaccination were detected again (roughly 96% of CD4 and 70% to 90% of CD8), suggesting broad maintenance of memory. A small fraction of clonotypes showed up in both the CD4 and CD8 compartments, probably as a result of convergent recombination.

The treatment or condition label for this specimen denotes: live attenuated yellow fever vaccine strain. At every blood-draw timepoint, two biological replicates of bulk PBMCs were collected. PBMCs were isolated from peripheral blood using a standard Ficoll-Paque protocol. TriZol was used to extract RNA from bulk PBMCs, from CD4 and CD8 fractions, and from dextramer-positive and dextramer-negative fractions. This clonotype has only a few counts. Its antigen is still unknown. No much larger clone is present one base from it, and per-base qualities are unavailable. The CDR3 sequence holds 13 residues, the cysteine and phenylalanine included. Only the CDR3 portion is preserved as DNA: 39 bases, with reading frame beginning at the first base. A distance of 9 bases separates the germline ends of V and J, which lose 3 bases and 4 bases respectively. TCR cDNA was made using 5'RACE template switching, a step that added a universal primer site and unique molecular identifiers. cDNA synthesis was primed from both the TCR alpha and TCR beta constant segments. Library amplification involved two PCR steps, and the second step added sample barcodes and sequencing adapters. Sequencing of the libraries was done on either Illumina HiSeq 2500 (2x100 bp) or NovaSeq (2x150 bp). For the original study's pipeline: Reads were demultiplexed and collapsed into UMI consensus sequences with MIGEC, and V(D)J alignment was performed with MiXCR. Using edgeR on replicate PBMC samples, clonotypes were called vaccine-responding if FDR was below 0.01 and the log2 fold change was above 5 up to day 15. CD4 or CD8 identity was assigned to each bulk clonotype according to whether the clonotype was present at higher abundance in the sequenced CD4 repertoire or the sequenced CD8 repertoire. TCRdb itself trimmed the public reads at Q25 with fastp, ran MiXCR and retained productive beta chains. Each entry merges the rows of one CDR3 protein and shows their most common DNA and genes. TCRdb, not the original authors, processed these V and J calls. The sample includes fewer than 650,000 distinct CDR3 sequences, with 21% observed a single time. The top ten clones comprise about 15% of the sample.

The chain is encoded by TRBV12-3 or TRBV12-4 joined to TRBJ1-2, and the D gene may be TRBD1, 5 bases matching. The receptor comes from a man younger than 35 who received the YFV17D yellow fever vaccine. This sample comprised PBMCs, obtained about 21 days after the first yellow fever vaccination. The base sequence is TGTGCCAGCAGTTTCAGGGCGGTCTATGGCTACACCTTC. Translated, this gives CASSFRAVYGYTF.